This record looks at one T cell receptor (beta chain) sequence and its context. Its antigen is still unknown. Only in-frame clones appear in the TCRdb table, and some are missing; sequencing was by immunoSEQ multiplex PCR. The sample lists about 10,000 clones; 70% to 90% were seen once. Busulfan-fludarabine conditioning, marrow transplant, and cyclophosphamide on days +3 and +4 were administered. Germline V gene sequence: CDR1 KGHSH, CDR2 LQKENI. The CDR3 is 14 residues long. V lost 3 bases and J 5 bases, leaving 14 bases between the germline ends. These data come from a study of T cells after posttransplantation cyclophosphamide. Study results and caveats: Later blood repertoires were often dominated by clones from the donor CD8+ memory compartment. Recipient CMV seropositivity and CMV reactivation strongly tracked TRB clonality. Skin or GI-infiltrating T cells shared few TRB sequences with blood.

The receptor was derived from a female patient in her fifties who received an allogeneic stem cell transplant from a related donor, was CMV-positive, and had no GVHD. The T cells may partly be graft donor cells. This specimen was PBMCs, taken about 62 months after allogeneic stem cell transplant with posttransplant cyclophosphamide. The chain employs TRBV18 and TRBJ2-7; D perhaps matches TRBD1 (5 bases). In nucleotides, the CDR3 is TGTGCCAGCTCACCCCGACTCACAGGCGACGAGCAGTACTTC. Translated, it gives CASSPRLTGDEQYF. Looking up the rest from reference TRBV18 and TRBJ2-7 gives the full variable domain: NAGVMQNPRHLVRRRGQEARLRCSPMKGHSHVYWYRQLPEEGLKFMVYLQKENIIDESGMPKERFSAEFPKEGPSILRIQQVVRGDSAAYFCASSPRLTGDEQYFGPGTRLTVT.